This TCR beta chain was sequenced in a study of PD-1 blockade in classical Hodgkin lymphoma (dated by TCRdb to 2018 to 2021). A note on the overall study: Nivolumab dosing was 3 mg/kg intravenously every 2 weeks, continuing until either disease progression or unacceptable toxicity. To define a peripheral blood immune signature of response to PD-1 blockade in classical Hodgkin lymphoma, the study combined TCR beta sequencing with CyTOF. Results and caveats for the whole study, not just this receptor: CD4+ but not CD8+ TCR diversity rose significantly by C4D1 (p=0.0027 vs p=0.16), most apparent in complete responders (p=0.02). Trial patients achieving complete response had baseline diversity similar to newly diagnosed patients, whereas partial responders and progressors had significantly lower diversity. Baseline TCR diversity was reported to be lower in newly diagnosed patients than in healthy donors and to be lower still in relapsed/refractory patients. The study was limited to a single clinical trial cohort, and causes of repertoire differences, possibly disease activity or prior therapy, remained undefined. Lower diversity was seen in patients whose nivolumab began less than 1 year after ASCT, and these patients were left out of later analyses so that immune reconstitution would not confound the results.

Genomic DNA was isolated using the Qiagen DNeasy kit from unsorted PBMCs as well as from negatively selected CD4+ and CD8+ fractions. Amplification of TCR beta CDR3 regions was done by immunoSEQ multiplex PCR with primers that anneal to V and J segments. A synthetic immune receptor repertoire was used to minimize amplification bias, and any residual bias was removed computationally once sequencing was done. Per the source publication's procedure: Repertoire diversity was quantified as the Shannon entropy index using custom Python scripts. Unsorted, CD4+ and CD8+ repertoires were analyzed separately, except in combined analyses where CD4+ and CD8+ sequences were merged in silico. Clonal expansion was defined as at least a 2-fold frequency increase after treatment relative to C1D1, with a pseudocount of 0.5 for undetected baseline clones. Clones with 0 or 1 copy at C1D1 were defined as singleton clones, while clones with 2 or more copies were defined as non-singleton clones. By matching protein sequences in sorted samples from the same patient, clones expanded in unsorted samples were annotated as CD4+, CD8+ or unknown. Wilcoxon tests on paired samples were used to test diversity changes from C1D1 to C4D1. The source is immuneACCESS, and TCRdb retained only in-frame sequences with V and J called. Part of the clones is not carried over; for the studies checked, unresolved V genes explain less than half of this, and the remainder is unexplained. V, J and clone size are taken as reported in that table, and D and trimming were inferred from the DNA itself. This sample gives 25,000 to 35,000 clones in total; 72% of them show up just once. Of the sample, around 3.7% falls within the top ten clones.

Reading the label with the study, this specimen's time point is: cycle 4 day 1 (C4D1), after less than 7 weeks of nivolumab. Relapse after autologous stem cell transplantation had occurred in all trial patients, and cohorts A, B and C were distinguished by prior brentuximab vedotin exposure. The trial cohort included fewer than 60 patients with relapsed/refractory classical Hodgkin lymphoma, and each patient had a best overall response of complete response, partial response or progressive disease. Single-agent nivolumab was administered to trial patients in the multi-cohort phase II CheckMate 205 trial. An independent review committee assessed best overall response by applying the 2007 International Working Group response criteria. Trial PBMCs were collected just before the start of nivolumab (C1D1) and during therapy at cycle 2 day 1 and cycle 4 day 1. After peripheral blood was drawn into 8 mL Vacutainer Cell Preparation Tubes, PBMCs were isolated by centrifugation and then cryopreserved.

CDR1 and CDR2 are read off the germline V gene as KGHSH and LQKENI. The CDR3 covers 15 residues, taking in both the cysteine and the phenylalanine. CDR3 DNA only is kept here, 45 bases in frame from base 1. The trim is 0 bases for V and 2 bases for J, with a gap of 10 bases between the germline ends. This clone was seen a single time. The target of this receptor is not known. Per-base qualities were not stored, and no clone one base away is much larger. The V gene is TRBV18 and the J gene is TRBJ1-2; the D gene is perhaps TRBD1, on 6 matching bases. The clonotype was recovered from a human donor with classical Hodgkin lymphoma. Sequencing was performed on peripheral blood mononuclear cells (PBMCs), taken before the fourth cycle of nivolumab. The sequence in DNA is TGTGCCAGCTCACCACCCTCGCAGGGGAACTATGGCTACACCTTC. It translates as CASSPPSQGNYGYTF.